This T cell receptor (beta chain) comes out of a study of T cells in Graves' hyperthyroidism and ophthalmopathy. V lost 2 bases, J lost 9 bases, and 12 bases stayed unmatched. The germline gives CDR1 SGHDN, CDR2 FVKESK. The CDR3 covers 15 residues. What was amplified from RNA transcripts were TCR beta CDR3 regions. TCR CDR3 regions were first amplified by RT-PCR with HTBI primers. TCRdb re-called the multiplex PCR reads through MiXCR, storing one row per CDR3 protein. This table holds around 620,000 distinct CDR3 sequences, more than 13% found once. The receptor was isolated from a woman in her late teens or twenties with Graves' ophthalmopathy. The sample taken for sequencing was blood. The gene calls are TRBV14 and TRBJ1-2; the match to TRBD1 covers 7 bases. Here the CDR3 reads CASSQIQGLSASYTF. DNA for the CDR3: TGTGCCAGCAGCCAAATACAGGGGCTCTCGGCTAGCTACACCTTC.